This T cell receptor beta chain was profiled in a study of OX40 agonist ivuxolimab in advanced cancers. The CDR3 has 13 amino acids. Anyone with autoimmune disease history or systemic immunosuppression was excluded. TCRdb's table, derived via immunoSEQ multiplex PCR, lists solely in-frame clones and lacks some. This sample has 9,000 to 13,000 clones, with roughly three quarters found just once. Sequencing was performed on CD4+ or CD8+ T cells sorted from blood, taken in a trial of the OX40 agonist ivuxolimab. This clonotype originated in an adult with an advanced solid tumor such as melanoma, head and neck, liver or kidney cancer. V gene TRBV21-1 combines with J gene TRBJ1-5; the table's D call TRBD1 went unverified against the DNA. TRBV21-1 is labeled a pseudogene. The CDR3 DNA is TGTGCCAGCAGGGGGCTAGAGAGTCAGCCCCAGCATTTT. Its translation is CASRGLESQPQHF.